The T cell receptor (beta chain) under discussion was sequenced for a study of CD8 T cells in Susac syndrome (dated by TCRdb to between 2018 and 2020). For the study in its entirety: Of the Susac syndrome patients who were sequenced, about 6 had clinically active disease and fewer than ten were in clinical remission. Repertoire sequencing was used to test whether CD8+ T cell activation and differentiation in Susac syndrome was antigen driven. At blood withdrawal, Susac syndrome patients were therapy-naive, treated with corticosteroids (with IVIg additionally given to some), or treated with IVIg alone. Results and caveats for the whole study, not just this receptor: No clonal expansion was detected in the CD4+ T cell repertoire of Susac syndrome patients. The TCR sequencing and HLA analysis was acknowledged to have included a relatively small number of individuals.

Peripheral blood CD8+ and CD4+ T cells from healthy donors, Susac syndrome patients and multiple sclerosis patients were profiled using high-throughput TCR beta sequencing. The Susac syndrome patients fulfilled recently defined diagnostic criteria for either definite or probable disease. Bulk CD8+ and CD4+ T cells were purified magnetically by negative isolation, whereas CD8+ TEMRA cells were enriched by FACS. Blood was drawn into EDTA tubes, processed within 24 hours, and PBMCs were isolated by density gradient centrifugation. PBMCs intended for TCR sequencing were cryopreserved in liquid nitrogen and were subsequently thawed in a 37 degrees C water bath. A purity of at least 90% was achieved for sorted or isolated CD4+, CD8+ and CD8+ TEMRA cells. RNA was extracted using the RNeasy kit, and roughly 0.45 to 1 microgram was reverse transcribed with random hexamers. The immunoSEQ multiplex PCR assay, which covers 54 Vbeta and 13 Jbeta segments, was used to amplify TCR beta CDR3 regions. Bias from PCR amplification was corrected by using a synthetic template baseline for primer optimization and for computational correction. The published analysis was carried out like this. Reads were annotated to V, D and J genes per IMGT and analyzed with immunoSEQ Analyzer, keeping only productive sequences. To calculate clonality, Shannon entropy was normalized by log2 of the number of productive unique sequences and then subtracted from one. Public and private clones were assessed among the 100 most prevalent clones of each patient and control. Susac-specific clones were defined as absent from healthy and MS cohorts, over a thousand published viral clones and other ImmuneACCESS disease sequences. TCRdb trimmed the raw reads at Q25, called clones with MiXCR and kept productive beta chains. Entries that share a CDR3 protein sequence are merged under the most common genes and DNA. The V and J calls shown here were made by TCRdb, not taken from the authors' results. For this sample there are some 180,000 distinct CDR3 sequences; 90% to 95% appear just once. Together, the top ten hold 0.099% of the sample.

Details on this clonotype: Its target antigen remains unknown. The record has no base qualities; no much larger clone is one base away.

The source of this sequence is a human donor with Susac syndrome. Sequencing was carried out using CD4+ T cells from PBMCs.

Here is the DNA: TGTGCCAGCAGCATCTCGGTCGGTGTCGCCTACGAGCAGTACTTC. Its product reads: CASSISVGVAYEQYF. The chain couples TRBV6-5 to TRBJ2-7; the D gene is unclear. V loses 6 bases, J loses 2 bases, and the germline ends lie 17 bases apart. Reading from cysteine to phenylalanine, the CDR3 counts 15 amino acids. Only CDR3 DNA is held: 45 bases, read in frame from base 1. Looking up the germline V gene yields CDR1 MNHEY and CDR2 SVGAGI.